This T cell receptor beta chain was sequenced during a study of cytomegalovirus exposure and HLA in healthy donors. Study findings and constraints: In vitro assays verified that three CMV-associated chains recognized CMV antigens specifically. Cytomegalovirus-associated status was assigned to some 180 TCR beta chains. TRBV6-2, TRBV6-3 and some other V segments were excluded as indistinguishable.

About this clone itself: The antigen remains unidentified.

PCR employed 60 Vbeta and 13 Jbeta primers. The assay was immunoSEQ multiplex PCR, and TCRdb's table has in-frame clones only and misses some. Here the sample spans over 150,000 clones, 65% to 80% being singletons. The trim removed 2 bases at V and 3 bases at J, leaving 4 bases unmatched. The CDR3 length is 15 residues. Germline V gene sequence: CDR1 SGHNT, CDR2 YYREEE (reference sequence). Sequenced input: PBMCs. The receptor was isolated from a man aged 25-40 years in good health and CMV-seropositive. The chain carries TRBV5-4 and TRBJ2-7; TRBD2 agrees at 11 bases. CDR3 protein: CASSFSGGASYEQYF. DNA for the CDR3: TGTGCCAGCAGCTTTAGCGGGGGGGCAAGCTACGAGCAGTACTTC. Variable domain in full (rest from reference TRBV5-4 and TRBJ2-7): ETGVTQSPTHLIKTRGQQVTLRCSSQSGHNTVSWYQQALGQGPQFIFQYYREEENGRGNFPPRFSGLQFPNYSSELNVNALELDDSALYLCASSFSGGASYEQYFGPGTRLTVT.